Listed below are T cell receptor beta chains from one sample, sequenced in a study of blood T cell repertoires in COVID-19. The protocol was immunoSEQ multiplex PCR, while the TCRdb copy is restricted to in-frame clones and leaves out a portion. The sample holds roughly 300,000 clones; 90% are singletons and the top ten take approximately 7.5%. The sample comprised peripheral blood. Source of these receptors: a woman aged 30 to 39 with COVID-19, enrolled during active disease. Each CDR3 is given with its conserved first and last residue. Fields, in order: J gene, V gene, CDR3 protein.

TRBJ2-2 TRBV28 CASSLTVSSTGELFF
TRBJ1-1 TRBV6-5 CASSLKQGVTEAFF
TRBJ2-7 TRBV18 CASSPGTGNEQYF
TRBJ2-7 TRBV7-3 CASSLTGGSAYEQYF
TRBJ2-7 TRBV30 CAWGTSGGYEQYF
TRBJ2-3 TRBV4-1 CASSQGWGGQSTDTQYF
TRBJ2-1 TRBV6-2/TRBV6-3 CASSGGTRLGYEQFF
TRBJ2-7 TRBV7-3 CASSLTSGLEQYF
TRBJ1-5 TRBV9 CASSSGTTDYQPQHF
TRBJ2-3 TRBV2 CASSFYTDTQYF
TRBJ2-7 TRBV7-8 CASSLAQVREGLYEQYF
TRBJ2-1 TRBV7-9 CASSLGGYLEQFF
TRBJ1-4 TRBV19 CASSSGGLDNEKLFF
TRBJ1-2 TRBV30 CAWGRPGTGEDYGYTF
TRBJ2-7 TRBV5-1 CASSSGQGAYEQYF
TRBJ2-1 TRBV5-4 CASSYSGRAHNEQFF
TRBJ1-3 TRBV28 CASSQRGVPGNTIYF
TRBJ1-4 TRBV15 CATSREPGFEKLFF
TRBJ2-7 TRBV19 CASSMPGLASSEQYF
TRBJ1-1 TRBV6-6 CASSHTDRQEAFF
TRBJ1-1 TRBV29-1 CSASTQGHGVNTEAFF
TRBJ2-7 TRBV30 CAWSGASGTPYEQYF
TRBJ2-7 TRBV5-6 CASSQSGLNFYEQYF
TRBJ2-7 TRBV6-5 CASSLLGQVASEQYF
TRBJ2-2 TRBV11-2 CAGSRSGELFF
TRBJ2-1 TRBV19 CASSLNKYPRDNEQFF
TRBJ1-6 TRBV5-6 CASSLEQGDWSPLHF
TRBJ1-2 TRBV2 CASRPLGQGTADGYTF
TRBJ1-4 TRBV7-9 CASSTAGVMGEKLFF
TRBJ2-7 TRBV28 CASSLRQAQQYF
TRBJ1-5 TRBV7-2 CASSFQGDQPQHF
TRBJ2-7 TRBV6-5 CASRSRTGPSYEQYF
TRBJ2-7 TRBV2 CASSPRAGVEEQYF
TRBJ2-5 TRBV5-4 CASSLDRVGETQYF
TRBJ1-6 TRBV7-9 CASSLYPPRTGVDSPLHF
TRBJ1-6 TRBV4-1 CASSPAWAFNSPLHF
TRBJ1-4 TRBV24-1 CATSDSRFEKLFF
TRBJ2-3 TRBV28 CASSFSGRVSDTQYF
TRBJ1-1 TRBV20-1 CSANVYEAFF
TRBJ1-1 TRBV5-1 CASSLKGTKGTEAFF
TRBJ1-2 TRBV2 CASSERQGFYGYTF
TRBJ2-2 TRBV30 CAWSLGGIPPGELFF
TRBJ2-7 TRBV21-1 CASSKRGSHPYEQYF
TRBJ1-3 TRBV28 CASSLWGGTSSGNTIYF
TRBJ2-5 TRBV4-3 CASSQDPSGETQYF
TRBJ1-1 TRBV6-5 CASSYHPGSMNTEAFF
TRBJ1-2 TRBV24-1 CATSDWTGSNGYTF
TRBJ2-7 TRBV28 CASTPGNYEQYF
TRBJ1-1 TRBV19 CASSTPGDRGAAFF
TRBJ2-5 TRBV4-1 CASSPRGGGQETQYF
TRBJ1-2 TRBV5-5 CASSSPSRGETGYTF
TRBJ2-7 TRBV29-1 CSVKGFVGAGHEQYF
TRBJ2-7 TRBV5-4 CASSFFGSLTEEEQYF